The 21 T cell receptor beta chains given below trace back to one sample, sequenced in a study of tumor and adjacent non-tumor tissue in lung cancer. TCRbeta libraries were built with three rounds of nested PCR, modified from ARM-PCR. One entry per CDR3 protein results from TCRdb running MiXCR on the multiplex PCR reads. The sample holds roughly 81,000 distinct CDR3 sequences, 61% seen once. RNA was extracted from bulk tissue without any cell sorting. Input material: lung tumor tissue. Source of these receptors: an older man with non-small cell lung cancer.

This clonotype was detected many times. This chain connects TRBV6-5 to TRBJ2-5; no firm D call. CDR1 is MNHEY and CDR2 is SVGAGI in the germline V gene. The CDR3 runs 16 residues. The germline V and J ends were trimmed by 0 bases and 5 bases, with 16 bases remaining between them. CDR3 region: CASSYSTPPGSETQYF. The CDR3 DNA reads TGTGCCAGCAGTTACTCGACTCCCCCGGGCAGCGAGACCCAGTACTTC.

There are a few counts of this clonotype. A much larger clone sits a single nucleotide away, making a read error possible. The chain joins TRBV6-1 to TRBJ1-2; D not certain. CDR1 is MNHNS and CDR2 is SASEGT in the germline V gene. The CDR3 is 13 residues long. Trimming took 7 bases from V and 13 from J, leaving 22 bases between them. In nucleotides, the CDR3 is TGTGCCAGCAATCTTTTTGAGGGCAGCTTCCGCACCTTC. Translated, it gives CASNLFEGSFRTF.

Regarding this clonotype: A much larger clone differs from this one at a single base, so this may be a read error. The CDR3 DNA follows: TGTGCCAGCAGCTTCGGGACAGTGAGGGTAAGCAATCAGCCCCAGCATTTT. It codes for CASSFGTVRVSNQPQHF. V and J are TRBV7-9 and TRBJ1-5; 7 positions agree with TRBD1. The germline V gene has CDR1 SEHNR and CDR2 FQNEAQ (reference sequence). With 3 bases clipped from V and 1 base from J, the junction kept 9 bases outside the gene matches. This CDR3 is built from 17 residues.

A word on this clonotype: One junction end disagrees with the germline gene, perhaps due to a read error. V usage is TRBV4-2 and J usage is TRBJ2-1; perhaps TRBD1 as D (6 bases). CDR1 and CDR2 (germline): LGHNA, YNFKEQ. This CDR3 has 13 amino acids. Here the CDR3 DNA reads TGTGCCAACGGCTCGACAGGCTGCGATGAGCAGTTCTTT. Its translation is CANGSTGCDEQFF.

About this clonotype: Sequence at one end of the junction differs from germline and may be a read error. The CDR3: CSAQGPYYEQHF. As DNA, the CDR3 is TGCAGCGCGCAGGGACCTTACTACGAGCAGCACTTC. V and J are TRBV29-1 and TRBJ2-7; D may be TRBD1 or TRBD2 (5 bases each). The CDR3 runs 12 residues. The germline V gene has CDR1 SQVTM and CDR2 ANQGSEA.

Turning to this clonotype: A much larger clone differs by one base, so this may be a read error. The chain carries TRBV6-1 and TRBJ2-6; TRBD1 matches at 9 bases. Germline V gives CDR1 MNHNS, CDR2 SASEGT. Trimming took 2 bases from V and 3 from J; bases not matched to a gene: 14. The CDR3 is 20 amino acids. The CDR3 DNA reads TGTGCCAGCAGTGAACGGCGAGGGACAGGGTTGTTCTTTGGGGCCAACGTCCTGACTTTC. Its translation: CASSERRGTGLFFGANVLTF.

Only one count was recorded for this clonotype. The CDR3 protein is CANSLSTGRETQYF. The CDR3 coding sequence is TGTGCCAACAGTTTAAGCACGGGGAGGGAGACCCAGTACTTC. The J gene is TRBJ2-5, the V gene TRBV11-2, with D perhaps matching TRBD2 (6 bases). V was trimmed by 10 bases and J by 5 bases, leaving 20 bases between them. Germline V lookup: CDR1 SGHAT, CDR2 FQNNGV. This CDR3 comprises 14 residues.

This clonotype showed up many times. The chain combines TRBV6-2 or TRBV6-3 with TRBJ2-4, with unresolved D. This CDR3 comprises 16 residues. Germline lookup yields CDR1 MNHEY and CDR2 SVGEGT. V was trimmed by 0 bases and J by 3 bases, leaving 12 bases between them. The CDR3 DNA sequence: TGTGCCAGCAGTTACTCGGCGGCCTGGGGCAAAAACATTCAGTACTTC. It translates to CASSYSAAWGKNIQYF.

Regarding this clonotype: One end of the junction does not line up with germline, which may come from a read error. The V and J genes are TRBV5-1 and TRBJ2-7; tentative D call: TRBD1 (6 bases). CDR3 length equals 15 residues. CDR1 is SGHRS, CDR2 YFSETQ, per germline. The CDR3 nucleotides read TGCGCCAGCAGCTTAGTACCAGGGGCCTCCTACGAGCGGTACTTC. It codes for CASSLVPGASYERYF.

As to this clonotype: A much bigger clone sits one base away, suggesting this may be a read error. This chain connects TRBV20-1 to TRBJ2-5; D is unresolved. V was pared by 5 bases and J by 5 bases, with 9 bases between. In germline, CDR1 is DFQATT, CDR2 SNEGSKA (reference sequence). This CDR3 is built from 11 residues. The CDR3 region has the DNA TGCAGTGCTCGAAATGGGGAGACCCAGTACTTC. Residues: CSARNGETQYF.

On this clonotype: Because it lacks the conserved phenylalanine or tryptophan at the end, this CDR3 is likely a read error. This chain connects TRBV6-1 to TRBJ2-3; TRBD2 aligns across 10 bases. The CDR3 sequence is 15 residues long. Germline CDR1 reads MNHNS; CDR2 reads SASEGT. The V gene end was trimmed by 7 bases and the J gene end by 0 bases; junction bases not matched to a gene: 4. As DNA, the CDR3 is TGTGCCAGCAATGTAGCGGGAGGAAGCACAGATACGCAGTATATT. Translation: CASNVAGGSTDTQYI.

This clonotype was counted a few times. The chain joins TRBV20-1 to TRBJ2-4; D is possibly TRBD2 (6 bases). CDR3 length: 14 residues. The V end was cut by 1 base, the J end by 4 bases, with 11 bases between. Germline V CDR1 and CDR2: DFQATT, SNEGSKA (reference sequence). The CDR3 loop is CSARGRAGKNIQYF. The CDR3 coding sequence is TGCAGTGCTAGAGGTCGGGCGGGGAAAAACATTCAGTACTTC.

Remarks on this clonotype: The junction departs from germline at one end; a sequencing error may be responsible. The J gene is TRBJ2-3, the V gene TRBV11-2; perhaps TRBD2 as D (6 bases). This CDR3 is built from 15 residues. Looked up from germline, CDR1 is SGHAT and CDR2 is FQNNGV. The CDR3 loop is CASSSELAYIDTQYF. The CDR3, as DNA: TGTGCCAGCAGCTCCGAACTAGCATACATAGATACACAGTATTTT.

Remarks on this clonotype: Compared with germline, one end of the junction differs, possibly owing to a read error. The chain couples TRBV6-1 to TRBJ1-5; D uncertain. From germline, CDR1 is MNHNS and CDR2 SASEGT. The CDR3 spans 15 residues. The CDR3 coding sequence is TGTGTCAACACTCCGACGGCTAATAGCAGTCAGTCCCAGCATTTT. Translation gives CVNTPTANSSQSQHF.

This clonotype has just a few counts. The chain recombines TRBV6-2 or TRBV6-3 with TRBJ2-1; D gene uncertain. V was trimmed by 10 bases and J by 10 bases, leaving 20 bases between them. Germline CDR1 and CDR2: MNHEY and SVGEGT. This CDR3 region has 13 residues. The CDR3 spells CATKDLQSGEQFF. The CDR3 DNA sequence: TGTGCCACTAAAGACCTACAGTCGGGCGAGCAGTTCTTC.

This clonotype was observed many times. The chain joins TRBV10-3 to TRBJ1-1; D unclear. V lost 6 bases and J 5 bases, leaving 7 bases between the germline ends. The CDR3 has 11 residues. Germline CDR1 ENHRY, CDR2 SYGVKD. CDR3: CAIRGSTEAFF. In DNA, the CDR3 is TGTGCCATCAGAGGGAGTACTGAAGCTTTCTTT.

A note on this clonotype: A junction boundary mismatches the germline segment, possibly from a read error. The V and J genes are TRBV11-2 and TRBJ2-2; TRBD2 aligns across 7 bases. Germline V lookup: CDR1 SGHAT, CDR2 FQNNGV. This CDR3 is built from 14 residues. CDR3 coding DNA: TGTGCCATCAGCTTAAGCGGGAACACCGGGGGGCTGTTTTTT. Translation: CAISLSGNTGGLFF.

This clonotype appeared a few times. Relative to the germline gene, one junction end is altered; a read error may explain this. V is TRBV11-2 and J is TRBJ1-2; 7 bases are a match to TRBD1. This CDR3 spans 16 amino acids. Per germline, CDR1 SGHAT and CDR2 FQNNGV. CDR3 loop: CASSFPGQRSNYGYTF. CDR3 in DNA: TGTGCCAGTAGCTTCCCGGGACAGAGGTCTAACTATGGCTACACCTTC.

There are a few counts of this clonotype. The chain joins TRBV11-2 to TRBJ1-2; 9 nucleotides align to TRBD1. CDR3 length equals 14 residues. With 3 bases clipped from V and 4 bases from J, the junction kept 3 bases outside the gene matches. The germline V gene encodes CDR1 SGHAT and CDR2 FQNNGV. The CDR3 DNA is TGTGCCAGCAGCTTGACAGGGGGGGGCTATGGCTACACCTTC. It is translated as CASSLTGGGYGYTF.

Here the CDR3 DNA reads TGCGCCAGCAGCTTGGGGGGGTCCTCCGGAAACACCATATATTTT. The encoded protein is CASSLGGSSGNTIYF. V and J are TRBV5-1 and TRBJ1-3; D is possibly TRBD1 (5 bases). Germline V gene data show CDR1 as SGHRS and CDR2 as YFSETQ. The CDR3 is made up of 15 amino acids. The V end was cut by 0 bases, the J end by 4 bases, with 11 bases between.

Only one count was recorded for this clonotype. The rearrangement uses TRBV2 and TRBJ1-2; 8 nucleotides match TRBD1. The CDR3 consists of 15 residues. V lost 6 bases to trimming and J lost 4 bases; unmatched junction nucleotides: 10. Germline V gene data show CDR1 as SNHLY and CDR2 as FYNNEI. CDR3 sequence reads: CASRVDQGAAYGYTF. In DNA form, the CDR3 reads TGTGCCAGCAGGGTGGATCAGGGGGCGGCCTATGGCTACACCTTC. The full variable domain, rest sourced from reference TRBV2 and TRBJ1-2, is EPEVTQTPSHQVTQMGQEVILRCVPISNHLYFYWYRQILGQKVEFLVSFYNNEISEKSEIFDDQFSVERPDGSNFTLKIRSTKLEDSAMYFCASRVDQGAAYGYTFGSGTRLTVV.